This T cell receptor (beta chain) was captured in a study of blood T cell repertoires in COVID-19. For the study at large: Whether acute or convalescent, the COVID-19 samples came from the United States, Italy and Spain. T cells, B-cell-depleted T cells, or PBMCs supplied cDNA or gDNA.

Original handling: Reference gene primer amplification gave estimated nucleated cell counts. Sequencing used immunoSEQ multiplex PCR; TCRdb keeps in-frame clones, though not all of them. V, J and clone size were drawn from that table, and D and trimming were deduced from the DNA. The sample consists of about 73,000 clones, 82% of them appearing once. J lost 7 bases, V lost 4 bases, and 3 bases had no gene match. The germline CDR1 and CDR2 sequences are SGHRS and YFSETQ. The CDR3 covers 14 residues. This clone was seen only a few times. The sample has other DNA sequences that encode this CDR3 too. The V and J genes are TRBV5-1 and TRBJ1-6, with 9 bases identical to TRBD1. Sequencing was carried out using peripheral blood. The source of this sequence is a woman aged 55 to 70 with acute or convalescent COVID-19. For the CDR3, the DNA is TGCGCCAGCAGCGGACAGGGGTCAAATTCACCCCTCCACTTT. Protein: CASSGQGSNSPLHF.